This TCR beta chain was identified during a study of blood T cell repertoires in COVID-19 (dated by TCRdb to about 2020). Study-wide context: Samples covering the acute and convalescent phases of COVID-19 were provided by collaborators in the United States, Italy and Spain. The sample metadata nearly always contained a de-identified subject ID, COVID-19 status, age in years and sex. Where available, HLA class I and class II types were obtained from metadata supplied by the sample provider rather than from assay-based typing. Deeply sampled blood TCRbeta repertoires from subjects exposed to, actively infected with, or recovered from COVID-19 were included in the dataset. The prospective study material was composed of cDNA or gDNA derived from T cells, B-cell-depleted T cells, or PBMCs. The repertoires were made available in a free public database intended to serve as a resource for research on the immune response to SARS-CoV-2. Samples came from the ongoing ImmuneRACE study (first 160 participants) plus 1,254 subjects from 6 global collaborators. Paper-wide results and their limitations: The quantity of clinical and demographic metadata differed by source and by participant and was supplied without curation.

Notes on this clone: Its antigen is not yet known. No base quality information exists; no much larger clone differs at one position.

The immunoSEQ Assay, a bias-controlled multiplex PCR, was used to amplify TCRbeta CDR3 regions from genomic DNA. The authors processed their data as follows. Nucleated cell counts per sample were estimated from amplification of reference gene primers within the assay. Sequence reads were collapsed and filtered to measure the absolute abundance of every unique TCRbeta CDR3 rearrangement. Productive Simpson clonality was computed per sample as the square root of Simpson's diversity index over productive rearrangements. TCRdb carries this immuneACCESS record with in-frame sequences only. Its versions omit some clonotypes, under half of them owing to an unresolved V gene in the studies checked, with the rest unexplained. D and trimming come from the DNA, and the V and J calls and clone size come from that table. The sample table lists about 140,000 clones, 85% to 90% of them with a count of one. 3% to 3.5% of the sample comes from the top ten.

From cysteine to phenylalanine, the CDR3 is 15 amino acids long. Only the CDR3 part of the read is kept: 45 bases, read in frame from the first base. Cut back by 4 bases and 1 base, the V and J ends lie 14 bases apart. CDR1 SGHKS and CDR2 YYEKEE were looked up in the germline V gene (reference sequence). Collaborating institutions collected whole blood in K2EDTA tubes following their own protocols. For TCRbeta analysis, collaborators shipped samples in one of three forms: frozen whole blood, isolated PBMCs, or DNA extracted from either of those sample types. The V gene is TRBV5-5 and the J gene is TRBJ1-1, with an unclear D gene assignment. The sequenced sample consisted of peripheral blood. This TCR derives from an older woman with active COVID-19. For the CDR3, the sequence is CASSQISSGNTEAFF. The sequenced DNA is TGTGCCAGCAGCCAAATAAGTTCAGGGAACACTGAAGCTTTCTTT.